Below are 4 T cell receptor beta chains sequenced from a single sample in a study of cytomegalovirus exposure and HLA in healthy donors. The study ran its PCR with 60 Vbeta and 13 Jbeta primers. Data came from immunoSEQ multiplex PCR; TCRdb stores just in-frame clones and leaves some out. Of roughly 110,000 clones in the sample, around three quarters were seen once. Sequencing was done on a sample of PBMCs. The receptor set was obtained from a male donor in good health and CMV-seronegative.

CDR3 in DNA: TGTGCCAGCAGTCGGACAGAGAACACCGGGGAGCTGTTTTTT. Translating gives CASSRTENTGELFF. This chain uses TRBV27 with TRBJ2-2; a possible D gene is TRBD1 (6 bases). The V and J ends lost 5 bases and 1 base respectively, with 8 bases between them. The CDR3 is 14 amino acids. Germline loops: CDR1 MNHEY, CDR2 SMNVEV (reference sequence).

The rearrangement joins TRBV11-2 to TRBJ1-1; unclear D gene. This CDR3 contains 14 residues. Deletions cut 3 bases from V and 0 bases from J, with 8 bases between. Looked up from germline, CDR1 is SGHAT and CDR2 is FQNNGV. The CDR3, as DNA: TGTGCCAGCAGCTTCTCGGGTGTGAACACTGAAGCTTTCTTT. Translation gives CASSFSGVNTEAFF.

On this clone itself: Germline is not matched at one junction end, which may reflect a read error. This sequence joins TRBV7-9 and TRBJ2-7; weak D call: TRBD2 (6 bases). Germline V lookup: CDR1 SEHNR, CDR2 FQNEAQ (reference sequence). CDR3 length equals 12 residues. The CDR3 reads CASSLDLAGPNF. As DNA, the CDR3 is TGTGCCAGCAGCTTAGACTTGGCGGGACCGAACTTC.

The V gene is TRBV28, the J gene TRBJ1-5; 9 bases map to TRBD1. Germline trimming cut 7 bases from V and 5 bases from J; bases unmatched to any gene: 15. Looked up from germline, CDR1 is MDHEN and CDR2 is SYDVKM. This CDR3 spans 17 amino acids. The CDR3 loop reads CASIEGLGTGHDQPQHF. The CDR3 DNA is TGTGCCAGCATTGAAGGCTTGGGGACAGGGCATGATCAGCCCCAGCATTTT.